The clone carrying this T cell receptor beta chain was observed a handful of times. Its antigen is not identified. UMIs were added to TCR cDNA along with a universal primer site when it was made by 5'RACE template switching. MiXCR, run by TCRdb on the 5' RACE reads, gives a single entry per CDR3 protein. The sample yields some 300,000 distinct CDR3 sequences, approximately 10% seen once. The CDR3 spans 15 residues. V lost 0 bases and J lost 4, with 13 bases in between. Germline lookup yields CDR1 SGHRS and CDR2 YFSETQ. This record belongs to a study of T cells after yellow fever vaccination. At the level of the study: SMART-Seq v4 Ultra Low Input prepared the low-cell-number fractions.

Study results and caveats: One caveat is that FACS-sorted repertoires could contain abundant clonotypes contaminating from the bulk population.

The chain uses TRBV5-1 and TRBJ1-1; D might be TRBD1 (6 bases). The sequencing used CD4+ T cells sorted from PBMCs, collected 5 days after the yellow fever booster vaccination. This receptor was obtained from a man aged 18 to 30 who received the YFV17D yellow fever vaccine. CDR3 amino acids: CASSLGNGGLTEAFF. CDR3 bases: TGCGCCAGCAGCTTGGGGAATGGGGGCCTCACTGAAGCTTTCTTT.